A selection of T cell receptor beta chains follows, all from one sample in a study of response to subunit inactivated influenza vaccine. TCRdb called the RT-PCR reads again in MiXCR, with one record for every CDR3 protein. The table includes over 400,000 distinct CDR3 sequences, approximately 11% detected once. The sample in question was PBMCs from blood, obtained about 40 days after vaccination. The receptor source for this set is a man in his fifties or sixties who received an inactivated influenza vaccine. The CDR3 runs from the conserved cysteine through the conserved F or W. Each record gives: CDR3 DNA, CDR3 protein, clone size, J gene, D gene, V gene. The D gene is left open where the match is weak. Clone size is stated in some rows and not others, as once, few, many or a class when expanded.

TGTGCCAGCAGGCACAGGGATGTGGACGAGCAGTACTTC | CASRHRDVDEQYF | few | TRBJ2-7 | - | TRBV6-2/TRBV6-3
TGCAGTGCTTCGGACGTCGCGGAAAACATTCAGTACTTC | CSASDVAENIQYF | few | TRBJ2-4 | - | TRBV20-1
TGCAGTGCTAGATGGCACGGAGACACTGAAGCTTTCTTT | CSARWHGDTEAFF | - | TRBJ1-1 | - | TRBV20-1
TGTGCCACCAGTGATTCGTGGGCTAACGGTTACAATGAGCAGTTCTTC | CATSDSWANGYNEQFF | many | TRBJ2-1 | - | TRBV24-1
TGTGCCAGCAGCCTCCTGGCTAATGAGCAGTTCTTC | CASSLLANEQFF | many | TRBJ2-1 | - | TRBV7-6
TGTGCCAGCAGTTACGCCACTAGCGGACCCTACGAGCAGTACTTC | CASSYATSGPYEQYF | few | TRBJ2-7 | TRBD2 | TRBV6-2/TRBV6-3
TGTGCCAGCAGACGACTAGCGGGAGTTTTGAGTGAGCAGTTCTTC | CASRRLAGVLSEQFF | - | TRBJ2-1 | TRBD2 | TRBV2
TGTGCCAGCAGTGGACTAGCGGGTTCCTCCTACAATGAGCAGTTCTTC | CASSGLAGSSYNEQFF | few | TRBJ2-1 | TRBD2 | TRBV2
TGTGCCAGCAGTCCTGGACAGGCCTTTGCCTACGAGCAGTACTTC | CASSPGQAFAYEQYF | many | TRBJ2-7 | TRBD1 | TRBV2
TGTGCCATCAGTCAGGGGGCCAGTGGGGCCAACGTCCTGACTTTC | CAISQGASGANVLTF | - | TRBJ2-6 | TRBD1 | TRBV10-3
TGTGCCAGCAGGGACTACTCCTACGAGCAGTACTTC | CASRDYSYEQYF | few | TRBJ2-7 | - | TRBV6-2/TRBV6-3
TGTGCCAGCGGACGGGGGTGGGAGCTGTTTTTT | CASGRGWELFF | many | TRBJ2-2 | - | TRBV7-9
TGTGCCAGCATCCCCAAGGGGCGGGTTCCTAGCACAGATACGCAGTATTTT | CASIPKGRVPSTDTQYF | few | TRBJ2-3 | - | TRBV7-9
TGCGCCAGCAGCCAAACCCAGGACAGGGGTGGCTACGAGCAGTACTTC | CASSQTQDRGGYEQYF | - | TRBJ2-7 | TRBD1 | TRBV4-1
TGTGCCAGCAGTGTAGACTCCTGGTCGAAAGATACGCAGTATTTT | CASSVDSWSKDTQYF | few | TRBJ2-3 | - | TRBV6-1
TGTGCCAGCAGCAAAGAACGAGGCAGCCTTATTAACACCGGGGAGCTGTTTTTT | CASSKERGSLINTGELFF | - | TRBJ2-2 | - | TRBV21-1
TGTGCCAGCAGTTTATGGACAGGCGGGGAAAACATTCAGTACTTC | CASSLWTGGENIQYF | few | TRBJ2-4 | - | TRBV28
TGCAGTGCTAGAGAGCTTAGCGGCCCCTACGAGCAGTACTTC | CSARELSGPYEQYF | - | TRBJ2-7 | - | TRBV20-1
TGTGCCAGCAGTTTGGACAGGAATGTAGCCAAAAACATTCAGTACTTC | CASSLDRNVAKNIQYF | - | TRBJ2-4 | TRBD1 | TRBV2
TGTGCCATCAGCCCGGGACTAGCGGGGGTTTCCACAGATACGCAGTATTTT | CAISPGLAGVSTDTQYF | few | TRBJ2-3 | TRBD2 | TRBV10-3
TGTGCCAGCAGCGCACAGGTTGGCAAAGAGACCCAGTACTTC | CASSAQVGKETQYF | many | TRBJ2-5 | - | TRBV5-5
TGTGCCACCCTAAGCCTCGGCAGGGGGCTTTTTGGCTACACCTTC | CATLSLGRGLFGYTF | few | TRBJ1-2 | TRBD1 | TRBV6-1
TGCGCCAGCAGCTTGCGAGTGCTTAGCGGGGACACCGGGGAGCTGTTTTTT | CASSLRVLSGDTGELFF | once | TRBJ2-2 | TRBD2 | TRBV5-1
TGCGCCAGCAGCCAAGGAGCGACTAGCGCTTCGAAAACCCAGTACTTC | CASSQGATSASKTQYF | - | TRBJ2-5 | TRBD2 | TRBV4-1
TGTGCCAGCAGCTTAGTGGGACTAGTAGTAACAGATACGCAGTATTTT | CASSLVGLVVTDTQYF | - | TRBJ2-3 | TRBD2 | TRBV7-2
TGCGCCAGCAGATCCCAGGGTTCGAACATTCAGTACTTC | CASRSQGSNIQYF | - | TRBJ2-4 | - | TRBV10-1